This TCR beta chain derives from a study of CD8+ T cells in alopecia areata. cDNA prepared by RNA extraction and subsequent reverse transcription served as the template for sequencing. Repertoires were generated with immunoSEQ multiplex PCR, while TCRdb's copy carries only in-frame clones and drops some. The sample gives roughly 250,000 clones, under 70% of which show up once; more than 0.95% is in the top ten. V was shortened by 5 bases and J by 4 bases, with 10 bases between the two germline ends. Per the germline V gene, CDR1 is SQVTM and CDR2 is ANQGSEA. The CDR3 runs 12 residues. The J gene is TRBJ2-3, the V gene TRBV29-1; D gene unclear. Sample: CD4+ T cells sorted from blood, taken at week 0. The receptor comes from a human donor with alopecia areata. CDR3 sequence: CSVIHGADTQYF. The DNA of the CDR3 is TGCAGCGTTATACACGGCGCAGATACGCAGTATTTT.